These T cell receptor beta chains were read from a single sample in a study of T cell responses to AZD1222 COVID-19 vaccine. Assay: immunoSEQ multiplex PCR; the TCRdb copy retains only in-frame clones and omits some. The data contain about 130,000 clones, approximately 90% of them seen just once; the ten biggest clones take up about a fifth. The material was peripheral blood, obtained on day 0 of AZD1222 vaccination. All receptors come from an adult in good health. Both conserved end residues are part of each CDR3. The order of the fields is J gene, V gene, clone size, D gene, CDR3 protein, CDR3 DNA. The D gene is left open where the match is weak. Where a row states a size, it is once, few, many or the class of an expanded clone; other rows omit it.

j_call: TRBJ1-2
v_call: TRBV6-6
clone_size: NA
d_call: TRBD1
cdr3_aa: CASSSYHPGQGYGYTF
cdr3_nt: TGTGCCAGCAGTTCCTACCACCCCGGACAGGGGTATGGCTACACCTTC

j_call: TRBJ1-2
v_call: TRBV7-3
clone_size: NA
d_call: TRBD1
cdr3_aa: CASSSTGNYGYTF
cdr3_nt: TGTGCCAGCAGCTCGACAGGGAACTATGGCTACACCTTC

j_call: TRBJ2-1
v_call: TRBV15
clone_size: once
d_call: TRBD1
cdr3_aa: CATSRSRGLEQFF
cdr3_nt: TGTGCCACCAGCAGAAGCAGGGGGCTTGAGCAGTTCTTC

j_call: TRBJ1-5
v_call: TRBV5-6
clone_size: NA
d_call: NA
cdr3_aa: CASSLAPGGNQPQHF
cdr3_nt: TGTGCCAGCAGCTTGGCCCCGGGGGGCAATCAGCCCCAGCATTTT

j_call: TRBJ2-1
v_call: TRBV11-3
clone_size: NA
d_call: TRBD1
cdr3_aa: CASSDRGGDEQFF
cdr3_nt: TGTGCCAGCAGCGACAGGGGGGGCGATGAGCAGTTCTTC

j_call: TRBJ2-2
v_call: TRBV6-5
clone_size: NA
d_call: NA
cdr3_aa: CASGSNTGELFF
cdr3_nt: TGTGCCAGCGGCTCGAACACCGGGGAGCTGTTTTTT

j_call: TRBJ1-2
v_call: TRBV5-8
clone_size: NA
d_call: NA
cdr3_aa: CASSLGTINNYGYTF
cdr3_nt: TGTGCCAGCAGCTTAGGCACGATCAATAACTATGGCTACACCTTC

j_call: TRBJ1-5
v_call: TRBV7-9
clone_size: NA
d_call: NA
cdr3_aa: CASSLEGSVRQPQHF
cdr3_nt: TGTGCCAGCAGCTTAGAGGGAAGTGTGAGACAGCCCCAGCATTTT

j_call: TRBJ1-6
v_call: TRBV3-1/TRBV3-2
clone_size: NA
d_call: NA
cdr3_aa: CASSPFPGSPLHF
cdr3_nt: TGTGCCAGCAGCCCCTTTCCGGGCTCACCCCTCCACTTT

j_call: TRBJ1-4
v_call: TRBV2
clone_size: NA
d_call: NA
cdr3_aa: CASTVNEKLFF
cdr3_nt: TGTGCCAGCACGGTAAATGAAAAACTGTTTTTT

j_call: TRBJ2-1
v_call: TRBV14
clone_size: NA
d_call: NA
cdr3_aa: CASSLLMTDLRDINEQFF
cdr3_nt: TGTGCCAGCAGCCTTTTAATGACAGACCTCCGGGACATAAATGAGCAGTTCTTC

j_call: TRBJ2-3
v_call: TRBV4-2
clone_size: NA
d_call: TRBD2
cdr3_aa: CASSQEAGTSGGSRTDTQYF
cdr3_nt: TGTGCCAGCAGCCAAGAGGCCGGGACTAGCGGGGGATCCCGCACAGATACGCAGTATTTT

j_call: TRBJ2-2
v_call: TRBV28
clone_size: NA
d_call: TRBD1
cdr3_aa: CASSASGTGGKGSRAGELFF
cdr3_nt: TGTGCCAGCAGTGCCTCCGGGACAGGGGGCAAGGGCTCTAGAGCCGGGGAGCTGTTTTTT

j_call: TRBJ1-2
v_call: TRBV3-1/TRBV3-2
clone_size: NA
d_call: TRBD1
cdr3_aa: CASSRKSSGTGAGYTF
cdr3_nt: TGTGCCAGCAGCAGAAAATCTTCCGGGACAGGGGCTGGCTACACCTTC

j_call: TRBJ1-5
v_call: TRBV7-2
clone_size: few
d_call: TRBD1
cdr3_aa: CASSLTGTGVMPQHF
cdr3_nt: TGTGCCAGCAGCCTCACGGGGACAGGGGTGATGCCCCAGCATTTT